The clone carrying this T cell receptor beta chain has just a few counts. Its antigen is still unknown. This may arise from a read error, as a much more abundant clone is one base away. Germline CDR1 and CDR2: SEHNR and FQNEAQ (reference sequence). With 6 bases removed from V and 5 bases from J, the gap between germline ends came to 9 bases. The CDR3 has 12 residues. RNA was extracted from bulk tissue without any cell sorting. The data were taken from a study of tumor and adjacent non-tumor tissue in lung cancer. Study observations and caveats: Tumor tissue had significantly higher TCR diversity than normal lung.

Three rounds of nested PCR, following a modified ARM-PCR protocol, produced the TCRbeta library. TCRdb re-called the multiplex PCR reads through MiXCR, storing one row per CDR3 protein. In the table there are tens of thousands of distinct CDR3 sequences, 72% of which are singletons. Specimen: lung tumor tissue. The sequence was obtained from a woman aged 40 to 55 with non-small cell lung cancer. The rearrangement links TRBV7-9 to TRBJ2-3; maybe TRBD2 (6 bases). CDR3 in DNA: TGTGCCAGCAGGGAGGGAGTAGATACGCAGTATTTT. It encodes CASREGVDTQYF.